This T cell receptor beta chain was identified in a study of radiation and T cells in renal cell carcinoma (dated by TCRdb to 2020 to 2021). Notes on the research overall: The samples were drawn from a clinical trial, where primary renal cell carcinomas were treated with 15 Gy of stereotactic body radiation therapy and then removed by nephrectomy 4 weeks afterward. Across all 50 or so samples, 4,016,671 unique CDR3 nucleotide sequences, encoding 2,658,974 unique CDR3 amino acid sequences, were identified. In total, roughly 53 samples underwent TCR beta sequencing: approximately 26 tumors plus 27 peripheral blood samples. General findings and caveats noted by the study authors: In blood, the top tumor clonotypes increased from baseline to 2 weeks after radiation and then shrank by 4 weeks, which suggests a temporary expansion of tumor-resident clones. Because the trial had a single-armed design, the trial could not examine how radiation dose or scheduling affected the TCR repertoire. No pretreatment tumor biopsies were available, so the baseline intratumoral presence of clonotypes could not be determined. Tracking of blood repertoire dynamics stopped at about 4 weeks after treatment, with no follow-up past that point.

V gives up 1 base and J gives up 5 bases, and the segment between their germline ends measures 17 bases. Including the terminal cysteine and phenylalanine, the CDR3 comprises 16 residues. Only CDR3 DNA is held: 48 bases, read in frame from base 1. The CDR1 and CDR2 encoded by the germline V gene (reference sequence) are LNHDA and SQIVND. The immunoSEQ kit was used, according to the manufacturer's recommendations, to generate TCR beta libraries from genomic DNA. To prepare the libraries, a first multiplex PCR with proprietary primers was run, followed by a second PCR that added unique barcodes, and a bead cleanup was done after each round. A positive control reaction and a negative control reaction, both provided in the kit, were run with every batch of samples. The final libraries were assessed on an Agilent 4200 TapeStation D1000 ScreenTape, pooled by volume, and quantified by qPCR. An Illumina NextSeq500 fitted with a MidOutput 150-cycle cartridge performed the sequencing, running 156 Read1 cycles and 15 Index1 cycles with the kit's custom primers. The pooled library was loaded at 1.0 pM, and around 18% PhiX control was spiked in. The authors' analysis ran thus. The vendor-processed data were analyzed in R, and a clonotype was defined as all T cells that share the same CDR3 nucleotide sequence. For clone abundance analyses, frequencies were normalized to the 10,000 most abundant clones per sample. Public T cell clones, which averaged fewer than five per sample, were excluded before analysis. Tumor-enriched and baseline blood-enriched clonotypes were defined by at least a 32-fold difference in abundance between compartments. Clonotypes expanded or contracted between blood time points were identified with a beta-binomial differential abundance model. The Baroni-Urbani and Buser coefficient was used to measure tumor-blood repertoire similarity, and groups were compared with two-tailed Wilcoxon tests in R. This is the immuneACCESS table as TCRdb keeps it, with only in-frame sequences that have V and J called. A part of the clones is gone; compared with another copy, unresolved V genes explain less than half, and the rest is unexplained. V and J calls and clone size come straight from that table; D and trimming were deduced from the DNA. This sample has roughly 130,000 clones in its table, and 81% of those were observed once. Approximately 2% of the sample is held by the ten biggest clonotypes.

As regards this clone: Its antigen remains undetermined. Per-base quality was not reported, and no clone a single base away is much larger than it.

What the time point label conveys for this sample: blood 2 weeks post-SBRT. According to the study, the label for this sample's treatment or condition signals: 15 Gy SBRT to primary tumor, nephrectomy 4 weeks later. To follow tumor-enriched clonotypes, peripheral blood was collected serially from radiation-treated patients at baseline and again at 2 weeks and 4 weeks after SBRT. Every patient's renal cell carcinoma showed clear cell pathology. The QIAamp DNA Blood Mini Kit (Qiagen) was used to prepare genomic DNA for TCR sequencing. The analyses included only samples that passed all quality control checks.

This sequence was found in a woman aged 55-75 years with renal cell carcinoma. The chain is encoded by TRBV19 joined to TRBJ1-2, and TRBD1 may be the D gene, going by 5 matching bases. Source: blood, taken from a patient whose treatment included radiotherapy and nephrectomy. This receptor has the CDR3 CASSIGGRTLLYGYTF. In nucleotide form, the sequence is TGTGCCAGTAGTATAGGGGGACGGACCCTGTTATATGGCTACACCTTC.